This T cell receptor (beta chain) was observed in a study of blood T cell repertoires in COVID-19. CDR3 length: 15 residues. V was clipped by 4 bases and J by 2 bases, with 12 bases between them. Germline V lookup: CDR1 MNHEY, CDR2 SVGAGI. TCRdb's table, derived via immunoSEQ multiplex PCR, lists solely in-frame clones and lacks some. The data show about 8,000 clones, more than 90% seen once. This receptor was identified in a woman in her forties or fifties with active COVID-19. The source material was peripheral blood. The chain links TRBV6-5 to TRBJ1-5; D perhaps matches TRBD1 (5 bases). The CDR3 nucleotides are TGTGCCAGCAGTTGGGGCGCTTATGGCAATCAGCCCCAGCATTTT. Its protein product is CASSWGAYGNQPQHF.